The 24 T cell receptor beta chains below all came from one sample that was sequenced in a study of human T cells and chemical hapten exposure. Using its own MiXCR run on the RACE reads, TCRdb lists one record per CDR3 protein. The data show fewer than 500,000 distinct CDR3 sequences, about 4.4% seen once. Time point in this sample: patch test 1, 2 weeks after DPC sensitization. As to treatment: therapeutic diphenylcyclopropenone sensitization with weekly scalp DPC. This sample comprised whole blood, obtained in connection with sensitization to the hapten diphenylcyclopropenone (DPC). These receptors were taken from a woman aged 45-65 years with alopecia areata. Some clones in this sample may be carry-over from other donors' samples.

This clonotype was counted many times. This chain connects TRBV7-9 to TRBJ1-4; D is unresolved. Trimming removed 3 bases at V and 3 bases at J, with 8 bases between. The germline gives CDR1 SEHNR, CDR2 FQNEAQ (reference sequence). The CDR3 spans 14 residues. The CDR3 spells CASSFEGSNEKLFF. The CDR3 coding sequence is TGTGCCAGCAGCTTTGAGGGCTCTAATGAAAAACTGTTTTTT.

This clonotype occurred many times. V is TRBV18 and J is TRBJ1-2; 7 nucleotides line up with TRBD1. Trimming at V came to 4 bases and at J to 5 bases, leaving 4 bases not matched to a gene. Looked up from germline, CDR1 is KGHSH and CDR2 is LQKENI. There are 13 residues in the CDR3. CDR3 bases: TGTGCCAGCTCACTCCAGGGGGAATATGGCTACACCTTC. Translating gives CASSLQGEYGYTF.

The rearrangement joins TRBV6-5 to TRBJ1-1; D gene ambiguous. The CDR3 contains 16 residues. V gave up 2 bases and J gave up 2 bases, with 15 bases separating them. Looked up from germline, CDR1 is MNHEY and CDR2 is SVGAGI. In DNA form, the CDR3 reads TGTGCCAGCAGTTACCATTTATGGGAGCGAAACACTGAAGCTTTCTTT. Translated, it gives CASSYHLWERNTEAFF.

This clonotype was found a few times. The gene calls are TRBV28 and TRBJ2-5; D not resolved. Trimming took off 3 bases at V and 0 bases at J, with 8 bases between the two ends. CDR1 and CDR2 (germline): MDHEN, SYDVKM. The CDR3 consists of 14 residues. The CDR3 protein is CASSFWADQETQYF. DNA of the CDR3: TGTGCCAGCAGTTTCTGGGCGGACCAAGAGACCCAGTACTTC.

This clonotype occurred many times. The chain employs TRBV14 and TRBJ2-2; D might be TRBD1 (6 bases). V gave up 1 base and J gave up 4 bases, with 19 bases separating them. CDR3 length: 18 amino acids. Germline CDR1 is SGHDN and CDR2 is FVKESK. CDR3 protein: CASSQGRGGILFTGELFF. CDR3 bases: TGTGCCAGCAGCCAAGGCAGGGGTGGGATCCTGTTCACCGGGGAGCTGTTTTTT. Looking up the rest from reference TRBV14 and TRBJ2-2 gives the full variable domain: EAGVTQFPSHSVIEKGQTVTLRCDPISGHDNLYWYRRVMGKEIKFLLHFVKESKQDESGMPNNRFLAERTGGTYSTLKVQPAELEDSGVYFCASSQGRGGILFTGELFFGEGSRLTVL.

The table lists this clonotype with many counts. The CDR3 bases are TGTGCCAGCAGCCAAGACTCGACCGGGGAAAAACTGTTTTTT. This encodes CASSQDSTGEKLFF. The gene calls are TRBV3-1 and TRBJ1-4; D remains ambiguous. The CDR3 has 14 residues. Between the trimmed V and J ends, which lost 0 bases and 8 bases, there was a span of 10 bases. Per the germline V gene, CDR1 is LGHDT and CDR2 is YNNKEL (reference sequence).

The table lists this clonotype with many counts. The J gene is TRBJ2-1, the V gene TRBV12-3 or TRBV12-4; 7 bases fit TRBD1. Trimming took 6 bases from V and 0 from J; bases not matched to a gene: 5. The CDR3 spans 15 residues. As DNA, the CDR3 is TGTGCCAGCAGCTTGAGACAGGGCTCCTACAATGAGCAGTTCTTC. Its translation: CASSLRQGSYNEQFF.

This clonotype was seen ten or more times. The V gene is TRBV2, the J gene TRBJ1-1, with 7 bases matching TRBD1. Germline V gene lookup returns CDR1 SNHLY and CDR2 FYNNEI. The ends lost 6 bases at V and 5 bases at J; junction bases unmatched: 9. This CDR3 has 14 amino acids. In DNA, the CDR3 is TGTGCCAGCAGCCCTACCGACAGGGCAACTGAAGCTTTCTTT. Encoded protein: CASSPTDRATEAFF.

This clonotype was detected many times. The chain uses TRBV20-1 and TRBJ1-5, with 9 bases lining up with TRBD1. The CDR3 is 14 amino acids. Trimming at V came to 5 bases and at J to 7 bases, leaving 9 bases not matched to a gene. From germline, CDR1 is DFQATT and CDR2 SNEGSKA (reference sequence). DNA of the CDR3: TGCAGTGCTGACCCACAGGGGGCTAGACAGCCCCAGCATTTT. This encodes CSADPQGARQPQHF.

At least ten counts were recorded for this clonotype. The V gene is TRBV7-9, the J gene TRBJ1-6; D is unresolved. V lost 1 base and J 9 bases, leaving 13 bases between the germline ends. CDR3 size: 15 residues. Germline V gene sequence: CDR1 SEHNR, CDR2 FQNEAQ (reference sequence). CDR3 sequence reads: CASSLEGSTPSPLHF. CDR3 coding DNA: TGTGCCAGCAGCTTAGAAGGCAGTACCCCTTCACCCCTCCACTTT.

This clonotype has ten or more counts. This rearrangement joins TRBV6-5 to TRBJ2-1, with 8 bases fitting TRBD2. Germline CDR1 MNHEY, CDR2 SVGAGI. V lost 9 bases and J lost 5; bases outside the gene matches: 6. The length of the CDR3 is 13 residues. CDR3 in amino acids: CASRTSFNNEQFF. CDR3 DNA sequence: TGTGCCAGTCGGACTAGCTTTAACAATGAGCAGTTCTTC.

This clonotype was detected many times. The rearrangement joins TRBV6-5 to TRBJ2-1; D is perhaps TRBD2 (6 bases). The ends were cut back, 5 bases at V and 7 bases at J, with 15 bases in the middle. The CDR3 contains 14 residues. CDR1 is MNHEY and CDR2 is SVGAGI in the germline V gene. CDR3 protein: CASSPGLQVNEQFF. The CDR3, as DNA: TGTGCCAGCAGTCCGGGACTCCAGGTGAATGAGCAGTTCTTC.

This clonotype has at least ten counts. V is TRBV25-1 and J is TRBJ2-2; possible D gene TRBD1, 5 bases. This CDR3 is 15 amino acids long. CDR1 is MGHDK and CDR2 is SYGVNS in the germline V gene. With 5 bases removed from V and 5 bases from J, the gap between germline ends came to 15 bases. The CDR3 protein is CASSLEQAVTGELFF. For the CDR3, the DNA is TGTGCCAGCAGTTTAGAACAGGCGGTAACCGGGGAGCTGTTTTTT.

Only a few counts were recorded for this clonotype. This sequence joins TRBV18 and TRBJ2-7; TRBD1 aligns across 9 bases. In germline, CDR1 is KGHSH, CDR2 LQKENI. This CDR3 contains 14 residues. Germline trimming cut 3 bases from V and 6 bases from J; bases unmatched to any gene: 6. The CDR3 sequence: CASSPGTGSREQYF. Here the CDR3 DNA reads TGTGCCAGCTCACCCGGGACAGGGAGTCGCGAGCAGTACTTC.

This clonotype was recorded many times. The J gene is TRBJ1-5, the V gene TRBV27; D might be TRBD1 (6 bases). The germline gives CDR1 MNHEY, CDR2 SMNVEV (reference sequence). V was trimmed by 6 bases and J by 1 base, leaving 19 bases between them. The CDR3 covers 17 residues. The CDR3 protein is CASSRQATASSNQPQHF. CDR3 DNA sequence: TGTGCCAGCAGCCGACAGGCCACGGCATCGAGCAATCAGCCCCAGCATTTT.

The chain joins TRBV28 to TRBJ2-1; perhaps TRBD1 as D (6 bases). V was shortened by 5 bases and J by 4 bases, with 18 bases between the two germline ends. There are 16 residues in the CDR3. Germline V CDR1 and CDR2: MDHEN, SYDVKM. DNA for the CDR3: TGTGCCAGCAGTGAACAGGGTCGGGTCGATTACAATGAGCAGTTCTTC. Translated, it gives CASSEQGRVDYNEQFF.

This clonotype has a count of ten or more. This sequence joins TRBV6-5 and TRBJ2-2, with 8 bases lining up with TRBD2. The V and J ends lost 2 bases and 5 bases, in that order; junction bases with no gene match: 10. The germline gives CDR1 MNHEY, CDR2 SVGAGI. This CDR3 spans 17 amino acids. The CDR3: CASSYGSGTLGTGELFF. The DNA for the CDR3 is TGTGCCAGCAGTTACGGTAGCGGGACGCTGGGAACCGGGGAGCTGTTTTTT.

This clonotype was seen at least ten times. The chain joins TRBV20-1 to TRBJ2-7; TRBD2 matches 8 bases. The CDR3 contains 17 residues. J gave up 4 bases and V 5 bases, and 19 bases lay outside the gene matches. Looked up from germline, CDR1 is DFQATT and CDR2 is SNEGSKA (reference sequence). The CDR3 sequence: CSAPTTISDSGMYEQYF. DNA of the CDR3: TGCAGTGCTCCGACCACTATTTCGGATAGCGGGATGTACGAGCAGTACTTC.

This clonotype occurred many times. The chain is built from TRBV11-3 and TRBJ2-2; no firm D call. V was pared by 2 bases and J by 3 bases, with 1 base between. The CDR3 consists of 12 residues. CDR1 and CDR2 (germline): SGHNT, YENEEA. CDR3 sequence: CASSLHTGELFF. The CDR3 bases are TGTGCCAGCAGCTTACACACCGGGGAGCTGTTTTTT.

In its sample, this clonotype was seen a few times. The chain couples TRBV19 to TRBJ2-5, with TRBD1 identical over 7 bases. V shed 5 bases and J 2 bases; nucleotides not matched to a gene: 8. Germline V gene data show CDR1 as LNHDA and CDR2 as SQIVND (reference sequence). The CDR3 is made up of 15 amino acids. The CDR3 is CASSSRQGPQETQYF. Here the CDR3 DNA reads TGTGCCAGTAGTTCCAGACAGGGACCGCAAGAGACCCAGTACTTC. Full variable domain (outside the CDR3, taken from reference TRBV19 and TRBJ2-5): DGGITQSPKYLFRKEGQNVTLSCEQNLNHDAMYWYRQDPGQGLRLIYYSQIVNDFQKGDIAEGYSVSREKKESFPLTVTSAQKNPTAFYLCASSSRQGPQETQYFGPGTRLLVL.

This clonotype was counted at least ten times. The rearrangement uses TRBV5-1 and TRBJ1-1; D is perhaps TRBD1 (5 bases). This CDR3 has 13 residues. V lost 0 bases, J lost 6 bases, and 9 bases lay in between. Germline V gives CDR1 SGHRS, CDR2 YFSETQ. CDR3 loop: CASSLEGLAEAFF. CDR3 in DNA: TGCGCCAGCAGCTTGGAGGGACTTGCTGAAGCTTTCTTT.

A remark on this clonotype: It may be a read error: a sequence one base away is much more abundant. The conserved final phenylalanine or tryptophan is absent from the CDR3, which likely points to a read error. CDR3 residues: CASSPRGTQEGYTI. CDR3 coding DNA: TGTGCCAGCAGCCCTAGAGGGACCCAAGAGGGCTACACCATC. V and J are TRBV4-2 and TRBJ1-2; D is possibly TRBD1 (5 bases). The length of the CDR3 is 14 residues. Germline lookup yields CDR1 LGHNA and CDR2 YNFKEQ. Trimming cost V 4 bases and J 8 bases, with 17 bases left between them.

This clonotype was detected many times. The CDR3, as DNA: TGTGCCAGCAGTTTAACACAGGCCAACACTGAAGCTTTCTTT. Translation gives CASSLTQANTEAFF. The chain recombines TRBV12-3 or TRBV12-4 with TRBJ1-1; D perhaps matches TRBD1 (5 bases). The germline V and J ends were trimmed by 2 bases and 2 bases, with 9 bases remaining between them. CDR3 size: 14 residues.

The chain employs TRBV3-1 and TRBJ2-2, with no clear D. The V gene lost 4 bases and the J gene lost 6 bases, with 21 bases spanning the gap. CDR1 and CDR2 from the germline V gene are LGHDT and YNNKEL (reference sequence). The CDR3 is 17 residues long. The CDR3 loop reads CASSPLASRAKPGELFF. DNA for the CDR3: TGTGCCAGCAGCCCCCTGGCTAGTAGAGCCAAGCCCGGGGAGCTGTTTTTT.